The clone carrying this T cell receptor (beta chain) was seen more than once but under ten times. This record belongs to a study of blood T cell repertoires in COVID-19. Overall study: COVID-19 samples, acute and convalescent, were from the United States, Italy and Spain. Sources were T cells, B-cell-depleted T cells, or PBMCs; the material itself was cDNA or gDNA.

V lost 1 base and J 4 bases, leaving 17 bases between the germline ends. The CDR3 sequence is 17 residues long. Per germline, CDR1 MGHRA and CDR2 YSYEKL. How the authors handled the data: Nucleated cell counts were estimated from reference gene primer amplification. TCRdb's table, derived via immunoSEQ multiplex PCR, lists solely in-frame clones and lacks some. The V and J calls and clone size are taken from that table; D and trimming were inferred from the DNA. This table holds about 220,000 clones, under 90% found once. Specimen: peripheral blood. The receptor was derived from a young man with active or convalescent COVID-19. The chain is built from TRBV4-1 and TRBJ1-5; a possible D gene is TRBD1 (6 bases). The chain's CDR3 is CASSQGQVTGQNQPQHF. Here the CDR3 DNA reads TGCGCCAGCAGCCAAGGACAGGTAACAGGTCAGAATCAGCCCCAGCATTTT.